The rows below give T cell receptor beta chains drawn from one sample of a study of neurological immune-mediated disorders. TCRdb reprocessed the 5' RACE reads with MiXCR, giving one entry per CDR3 protein. This table has roughly 100,000 distinct CDR3 sequences, 10% to 13% appearing once. The sequenced sample consisted of PBMCs. Every receptor here comes from a female donor with HTLV-1-associated myelopathy (HAM/TSP). Both conserved end residues are part of each CDR3. Fields, in order: CDR3 protein, V gene.

CDR3: CASSSSPWESSTDTQYF
V: TRBV12-3/TRBV12-4

CDR3: CASRDRGLTSRAEQYF
V: TRBV2

CDR3: CASSHNYLETQYF
V: TRBV7-9

CDR3: CASSSGGVDSPLHF
V: TRBV5-1

CDR3: CSAARGLPSTDTQYF
V: TRBV20-1

CDR3: CASSEDRVRETQYF
V: TRBV6-1

CDR3: CASSLAGGTYEQYF
V: TRBV5-1

CDR3: CASSPSTLAPRVSNQPQHF
V: TRBV7-8

CDR3: CASRDSHTGELFF
V: TRBV7-2

CDR3: CSARGLAGNEQFF
V: TRBV20-1

CDR3: CASSQARGLVTQYF
V: TRBV14

CDR3: CASSRGQARETQYF
V: TRBV5-1

CDR3: CASSDPLRVGANVLTF
V: TRBV6-2/TRBV6-3